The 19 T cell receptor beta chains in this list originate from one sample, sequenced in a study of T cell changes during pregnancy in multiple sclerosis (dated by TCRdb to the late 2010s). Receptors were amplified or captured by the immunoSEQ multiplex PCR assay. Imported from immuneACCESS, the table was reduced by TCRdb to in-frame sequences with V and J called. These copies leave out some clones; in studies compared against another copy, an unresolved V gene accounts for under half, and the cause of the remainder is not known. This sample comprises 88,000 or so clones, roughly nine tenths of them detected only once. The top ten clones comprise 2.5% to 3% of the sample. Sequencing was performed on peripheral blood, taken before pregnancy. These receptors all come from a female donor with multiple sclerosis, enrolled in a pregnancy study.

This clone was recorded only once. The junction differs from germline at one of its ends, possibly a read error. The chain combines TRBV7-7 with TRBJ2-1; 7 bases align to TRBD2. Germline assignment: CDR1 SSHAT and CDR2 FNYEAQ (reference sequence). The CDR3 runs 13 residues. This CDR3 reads CASSQGLPNEQFF. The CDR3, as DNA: TGTGCTAGCAGCCAGGGACTACCAAATGAGCAGTTCTTC.

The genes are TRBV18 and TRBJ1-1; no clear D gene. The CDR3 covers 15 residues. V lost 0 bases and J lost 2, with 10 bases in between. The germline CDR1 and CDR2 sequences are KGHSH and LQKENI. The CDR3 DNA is TGTGCCAGCTCACCACCGGTGAGCCGCAACACTGAAGCTTTCTTT. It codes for CASSPPVSRNTEAFF.

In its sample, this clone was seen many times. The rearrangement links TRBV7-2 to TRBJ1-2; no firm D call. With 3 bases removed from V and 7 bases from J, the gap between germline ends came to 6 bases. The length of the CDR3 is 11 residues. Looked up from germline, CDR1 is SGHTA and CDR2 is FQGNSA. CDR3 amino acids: CASSFSRGYTF. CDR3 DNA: TGTGCCAGCAGCTTCTCCCGTGGCTACACCTTC.

The CDR3 loop is CASSGWDRGVADTQYF. The CDR3 DNA sequence: TGTGCCAGCAGCGGGTGGGACAGGGGCGTCGCAGATACGCAGTATTTT. This chain joins TRBV7-9 and TRBJ2-3, with 10 nucleotides matching TRBD1. The CDR3 spans 16 residues. Trimming at V came to 5 bases and at J to 4 bases, leaving 9 bases not matched to a gene. Germline CDR1 is SEHNR and CDR2 is FQNEAQ (reference sequence).

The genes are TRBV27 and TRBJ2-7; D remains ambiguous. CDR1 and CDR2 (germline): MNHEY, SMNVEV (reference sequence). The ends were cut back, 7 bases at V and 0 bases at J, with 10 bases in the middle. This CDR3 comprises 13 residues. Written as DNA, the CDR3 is TGTGCCAGCACCTCCCGGAGCTCCTACGAGCAGTACTTC. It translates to CASTSRSSYEQYF.

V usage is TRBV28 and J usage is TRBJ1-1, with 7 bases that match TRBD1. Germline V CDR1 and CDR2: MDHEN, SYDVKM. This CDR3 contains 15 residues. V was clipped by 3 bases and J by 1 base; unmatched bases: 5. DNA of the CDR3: TGTGCCAGCAGTTTGCCAGGGGGTGGGAACACTGAAGCTTTCTTT. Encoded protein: CASSLPGGGNTEAFF.

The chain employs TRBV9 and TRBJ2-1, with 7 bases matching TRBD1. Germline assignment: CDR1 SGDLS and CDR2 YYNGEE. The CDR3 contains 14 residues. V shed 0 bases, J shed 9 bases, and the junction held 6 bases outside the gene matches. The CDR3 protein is CASSVVGQDGEQFF. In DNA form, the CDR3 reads TGTGCCAGCAGCGTAGTCGGACAGGACGGTGAGCAGTTCTTC.

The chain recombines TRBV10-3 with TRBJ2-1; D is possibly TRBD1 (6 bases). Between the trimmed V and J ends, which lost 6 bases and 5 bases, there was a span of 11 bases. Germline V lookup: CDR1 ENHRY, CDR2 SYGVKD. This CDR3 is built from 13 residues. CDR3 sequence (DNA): TGTGCCATCAGCTCCGGGACAAACAATGAGCAGTTCTTC. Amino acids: CAISSGTNNEQFF.

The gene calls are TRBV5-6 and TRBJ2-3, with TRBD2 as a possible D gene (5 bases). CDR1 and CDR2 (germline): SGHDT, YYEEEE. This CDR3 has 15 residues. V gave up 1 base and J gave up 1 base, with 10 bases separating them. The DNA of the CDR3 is TGTGCCAGCAGCTTGAGAGGGAGAGGCACAGATACGCAGTATTTT. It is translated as CASSLRGRGTDTQYF.

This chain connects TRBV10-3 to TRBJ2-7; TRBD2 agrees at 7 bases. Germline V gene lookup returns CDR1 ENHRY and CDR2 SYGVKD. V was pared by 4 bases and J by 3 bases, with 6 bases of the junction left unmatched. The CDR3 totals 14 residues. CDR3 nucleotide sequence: TGTGCCATCAGTGGCTTTGGGGAGGGCTACGAGCAGTACTTC. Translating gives CAISGFGEGYEQYF.

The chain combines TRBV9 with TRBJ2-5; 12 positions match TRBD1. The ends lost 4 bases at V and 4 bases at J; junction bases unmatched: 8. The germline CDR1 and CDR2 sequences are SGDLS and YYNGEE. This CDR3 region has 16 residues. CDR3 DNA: TGTGCCAGCAGCCTGGGACAGGGGGCGCGTGGAGAGACCCAGTACTTC. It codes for CASSLGQGARGETQYF.

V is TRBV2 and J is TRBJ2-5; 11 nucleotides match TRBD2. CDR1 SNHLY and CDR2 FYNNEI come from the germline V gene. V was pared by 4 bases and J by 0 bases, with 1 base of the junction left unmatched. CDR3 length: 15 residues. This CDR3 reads CASSGLAGNQETQYF. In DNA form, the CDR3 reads TGTGCCAGCAGTGGACTAGCGGGGAACCAAGAGACCCAGTACTTC. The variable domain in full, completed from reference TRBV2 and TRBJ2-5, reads EPEVTQTPSHQVTQMGQEVILRCVPISNHLYFYWYRQILGQKVEFLVSFYNNEISEKSEIFDDQFSVERPDGSNFTLKIRSTKLEDSAMYFCASSGLAGNQETQYFGPGTRLLVL.

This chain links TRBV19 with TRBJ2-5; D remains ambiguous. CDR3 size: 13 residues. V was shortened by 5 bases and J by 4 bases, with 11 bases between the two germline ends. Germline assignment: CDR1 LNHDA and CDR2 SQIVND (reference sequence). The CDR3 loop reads CASSPSQVETQYF. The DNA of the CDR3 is TGTGCCAGTAGTCCCAGTCAGGTAGAGACCCAGTACTTC.

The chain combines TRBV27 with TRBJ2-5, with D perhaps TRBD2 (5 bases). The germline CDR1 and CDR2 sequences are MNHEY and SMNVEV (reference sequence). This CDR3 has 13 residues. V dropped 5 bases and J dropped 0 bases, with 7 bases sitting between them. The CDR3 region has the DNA TGTGCCAGCAGTAACGGGAACCAAGAGACCCAGTACTTC. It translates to CASSNGNQETQYF.

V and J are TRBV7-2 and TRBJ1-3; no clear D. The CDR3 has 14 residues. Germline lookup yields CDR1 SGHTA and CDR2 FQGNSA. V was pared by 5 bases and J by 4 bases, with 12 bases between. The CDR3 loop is CASSPHHSGNTIYF. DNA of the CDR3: TGTGCCAGCAGCCCGCACCACTCGGGAAACACCATATATTTT.

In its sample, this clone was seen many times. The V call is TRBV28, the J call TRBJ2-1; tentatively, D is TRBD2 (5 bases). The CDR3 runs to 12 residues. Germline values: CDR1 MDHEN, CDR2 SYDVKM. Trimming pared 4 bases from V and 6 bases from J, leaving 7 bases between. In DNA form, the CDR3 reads TGTGCCAGCAGTTCCCTAGCCAATGAGCAGTTCTTC. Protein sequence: CASSSLANEQFF.

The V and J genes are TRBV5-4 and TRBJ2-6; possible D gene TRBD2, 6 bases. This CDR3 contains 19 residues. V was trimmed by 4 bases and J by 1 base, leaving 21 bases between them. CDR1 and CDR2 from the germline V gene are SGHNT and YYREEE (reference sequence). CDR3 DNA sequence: TGTGCCAGCAGCCCGGGGGATCTACGTCTATATTCTGGGGCCAACGTCCTGACTTTC. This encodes CASSPGDLRLYSGANVLTF.

The CDR3 region is CSVVSGGNQPQHF. CDR3 DNA sequence: TGCAGCGTTGTGTCAGGCGGCAATCAGCCCCAGCATTTT. The V and J genes are TRBV29-1 and TRBJ1-5; D gene ambiguous. CDR3 size: 13 residues. Germline CDR1 SQVTM, CDR2 ANQGSEA. Trimming stripped 4 bases from V and 2 bases from J, with 9 bases between.

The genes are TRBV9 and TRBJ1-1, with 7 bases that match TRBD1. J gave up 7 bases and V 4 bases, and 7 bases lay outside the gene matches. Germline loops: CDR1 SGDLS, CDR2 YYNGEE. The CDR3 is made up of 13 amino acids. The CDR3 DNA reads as TGTGCCAGCAGCCCAAACCGGGACAGTGAAGCTTTCTTT. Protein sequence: CASSPNRDSEAFF.